The clone carrying this T cell receptor beta chain was seen only once. The antigen is unknown. The germline V gene encodes CDR1 SGHTA and CDR2 FQGTGA. The length of the CDR3 is 16 residues. Unmatched junction bases numbered 6, after V lost 1 base and J lost 4 bases. The data derive from a study of T cell responses to AZD1222 COVID-19 vaccine. Study-wide results and limits: Clonal diversity was possibly underestimated, and the donors were mostly white British, with more females. Spike was spanned by vaccine-associated CD4 TCRs, which were dominant at 160-218 and 743-854. At baseline, just five to seven AZD1222 recipients tested seropositive. Nearly half of spike-specific TCRs reportedly go after variant regions that carry no mutations.

TCRdb's copy holds only in-frame clones and misses some; the assay was immunoSEQ multiplex PCR. Of some 150,000 clones detected, just over 90% appear once; the ten largest clones hold 1.5% to 2%. This clonotype was sampled from an adult in good health. The input for sequencing was peripheral blood, taken on day 0 of AZD1222 vaccination. The chain recombines TRBV7-3 with TRBJ2-1, with 8 bases matching TRBD2. CDR3 region: CASSLITSGNYNEQFF. The CDR3 DNA follows: TGTGCCAGCAGCTTAATCACTAGCGGAAATTACAATGAGCAGTTCTTC.